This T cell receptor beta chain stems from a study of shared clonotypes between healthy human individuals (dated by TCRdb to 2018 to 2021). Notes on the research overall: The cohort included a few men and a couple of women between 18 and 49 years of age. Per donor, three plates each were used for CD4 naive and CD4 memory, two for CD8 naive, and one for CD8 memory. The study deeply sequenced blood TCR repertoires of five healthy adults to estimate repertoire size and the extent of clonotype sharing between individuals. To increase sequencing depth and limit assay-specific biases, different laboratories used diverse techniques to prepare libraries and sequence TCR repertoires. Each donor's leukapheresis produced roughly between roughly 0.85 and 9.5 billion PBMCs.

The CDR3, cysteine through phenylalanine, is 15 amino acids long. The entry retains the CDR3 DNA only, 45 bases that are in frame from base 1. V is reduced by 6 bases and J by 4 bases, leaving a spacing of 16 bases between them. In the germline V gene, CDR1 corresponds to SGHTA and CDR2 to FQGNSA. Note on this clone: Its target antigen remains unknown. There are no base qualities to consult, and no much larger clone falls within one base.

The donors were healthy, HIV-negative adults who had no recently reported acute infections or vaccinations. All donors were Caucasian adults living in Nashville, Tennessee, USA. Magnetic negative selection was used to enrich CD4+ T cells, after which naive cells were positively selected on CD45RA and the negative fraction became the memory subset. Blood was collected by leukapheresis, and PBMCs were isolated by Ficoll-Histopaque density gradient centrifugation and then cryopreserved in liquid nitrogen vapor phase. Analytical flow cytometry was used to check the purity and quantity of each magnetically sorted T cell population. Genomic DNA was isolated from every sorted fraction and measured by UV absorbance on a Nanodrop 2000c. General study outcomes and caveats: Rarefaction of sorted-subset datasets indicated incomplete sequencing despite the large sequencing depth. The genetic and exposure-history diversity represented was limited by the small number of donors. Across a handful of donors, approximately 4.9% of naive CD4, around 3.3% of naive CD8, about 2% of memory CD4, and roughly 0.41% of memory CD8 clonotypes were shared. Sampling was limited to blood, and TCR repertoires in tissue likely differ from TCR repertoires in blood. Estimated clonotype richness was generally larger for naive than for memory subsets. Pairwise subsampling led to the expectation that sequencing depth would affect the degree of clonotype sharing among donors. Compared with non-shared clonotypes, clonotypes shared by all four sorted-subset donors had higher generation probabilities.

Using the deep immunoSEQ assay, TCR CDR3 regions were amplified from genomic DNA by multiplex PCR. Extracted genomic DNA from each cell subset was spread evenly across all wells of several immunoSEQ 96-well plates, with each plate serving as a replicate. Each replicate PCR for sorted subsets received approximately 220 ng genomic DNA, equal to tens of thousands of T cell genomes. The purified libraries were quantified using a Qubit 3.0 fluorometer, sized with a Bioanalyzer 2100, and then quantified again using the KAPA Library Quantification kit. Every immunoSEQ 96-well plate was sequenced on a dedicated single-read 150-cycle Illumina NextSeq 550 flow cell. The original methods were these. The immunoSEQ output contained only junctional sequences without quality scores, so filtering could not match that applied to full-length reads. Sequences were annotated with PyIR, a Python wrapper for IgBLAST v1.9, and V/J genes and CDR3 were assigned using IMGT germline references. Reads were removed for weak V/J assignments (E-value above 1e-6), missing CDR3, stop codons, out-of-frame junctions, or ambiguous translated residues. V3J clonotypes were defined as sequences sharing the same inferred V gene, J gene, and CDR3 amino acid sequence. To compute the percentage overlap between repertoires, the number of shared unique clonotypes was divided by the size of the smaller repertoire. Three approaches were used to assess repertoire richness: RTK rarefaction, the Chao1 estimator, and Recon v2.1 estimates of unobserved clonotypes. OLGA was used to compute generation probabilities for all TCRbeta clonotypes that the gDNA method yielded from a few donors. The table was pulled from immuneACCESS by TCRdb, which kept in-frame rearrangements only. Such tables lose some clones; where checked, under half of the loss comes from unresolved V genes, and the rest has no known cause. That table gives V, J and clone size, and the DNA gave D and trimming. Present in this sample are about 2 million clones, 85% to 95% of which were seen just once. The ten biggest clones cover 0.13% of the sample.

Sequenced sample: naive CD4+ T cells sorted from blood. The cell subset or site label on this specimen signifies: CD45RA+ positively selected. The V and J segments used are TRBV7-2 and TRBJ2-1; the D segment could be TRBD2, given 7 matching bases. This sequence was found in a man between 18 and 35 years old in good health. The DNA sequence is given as TGTGCCAGCAGTAACCGGGGGGCGGGATACAATGAGCAGTTCTTC. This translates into CASSNRGAGYNEQFF.